This T cell receptor beta chain was obtained from a study of CD8 T cells in ankylosing spondylitis. TCRdb fed the 5' RACE reads into MiXCR, producing one record per CDR3 protein. The sample records 150,000 to 200,000 distinct CDR3 sequences, around 18% being singletons. This clonotype was counted at least ten times. Its target is not known. Points from the study as a whole: Relatively rare in peripheral blood, disease-linked clones were also CD8+.

Trimming cost V 4 bases and J 1 base, with 10 bases left between them. The CDR3 sequence is 14 residues long. The rearrangement joins TRBV12-3 or TRBV12-4 to TRBJ1-1; D is uncertain. Sequencing was done on a sample of blood, either unsorted or a sorted T cell fraction (not recorded which). This TCR derives from a male donor with ankylosing spondylitis or in good health (not recorded which). In DNA form, the CDR3 reads TGTGCCAGCAGTTACCGGGCATCGAACACTGAAGCTTTCTTT. It specifies CASSYRASNTEAFF.